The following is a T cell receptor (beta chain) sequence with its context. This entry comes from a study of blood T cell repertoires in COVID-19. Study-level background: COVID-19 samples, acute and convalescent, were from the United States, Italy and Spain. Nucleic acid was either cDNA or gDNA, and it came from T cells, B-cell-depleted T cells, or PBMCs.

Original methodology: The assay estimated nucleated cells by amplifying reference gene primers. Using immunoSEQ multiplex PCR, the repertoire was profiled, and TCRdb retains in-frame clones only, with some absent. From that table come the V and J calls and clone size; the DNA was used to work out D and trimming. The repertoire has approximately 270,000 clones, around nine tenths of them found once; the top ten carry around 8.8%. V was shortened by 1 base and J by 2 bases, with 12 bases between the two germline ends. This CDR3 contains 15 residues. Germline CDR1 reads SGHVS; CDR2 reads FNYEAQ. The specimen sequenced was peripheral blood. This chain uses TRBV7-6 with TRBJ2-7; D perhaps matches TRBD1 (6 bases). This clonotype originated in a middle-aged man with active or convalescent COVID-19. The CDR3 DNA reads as TGTGCCAGCAGCTTAGGTTCAGGGGCGGCCTACGAGCAGTACTTC. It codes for CASSLGSGAAYEQYF.